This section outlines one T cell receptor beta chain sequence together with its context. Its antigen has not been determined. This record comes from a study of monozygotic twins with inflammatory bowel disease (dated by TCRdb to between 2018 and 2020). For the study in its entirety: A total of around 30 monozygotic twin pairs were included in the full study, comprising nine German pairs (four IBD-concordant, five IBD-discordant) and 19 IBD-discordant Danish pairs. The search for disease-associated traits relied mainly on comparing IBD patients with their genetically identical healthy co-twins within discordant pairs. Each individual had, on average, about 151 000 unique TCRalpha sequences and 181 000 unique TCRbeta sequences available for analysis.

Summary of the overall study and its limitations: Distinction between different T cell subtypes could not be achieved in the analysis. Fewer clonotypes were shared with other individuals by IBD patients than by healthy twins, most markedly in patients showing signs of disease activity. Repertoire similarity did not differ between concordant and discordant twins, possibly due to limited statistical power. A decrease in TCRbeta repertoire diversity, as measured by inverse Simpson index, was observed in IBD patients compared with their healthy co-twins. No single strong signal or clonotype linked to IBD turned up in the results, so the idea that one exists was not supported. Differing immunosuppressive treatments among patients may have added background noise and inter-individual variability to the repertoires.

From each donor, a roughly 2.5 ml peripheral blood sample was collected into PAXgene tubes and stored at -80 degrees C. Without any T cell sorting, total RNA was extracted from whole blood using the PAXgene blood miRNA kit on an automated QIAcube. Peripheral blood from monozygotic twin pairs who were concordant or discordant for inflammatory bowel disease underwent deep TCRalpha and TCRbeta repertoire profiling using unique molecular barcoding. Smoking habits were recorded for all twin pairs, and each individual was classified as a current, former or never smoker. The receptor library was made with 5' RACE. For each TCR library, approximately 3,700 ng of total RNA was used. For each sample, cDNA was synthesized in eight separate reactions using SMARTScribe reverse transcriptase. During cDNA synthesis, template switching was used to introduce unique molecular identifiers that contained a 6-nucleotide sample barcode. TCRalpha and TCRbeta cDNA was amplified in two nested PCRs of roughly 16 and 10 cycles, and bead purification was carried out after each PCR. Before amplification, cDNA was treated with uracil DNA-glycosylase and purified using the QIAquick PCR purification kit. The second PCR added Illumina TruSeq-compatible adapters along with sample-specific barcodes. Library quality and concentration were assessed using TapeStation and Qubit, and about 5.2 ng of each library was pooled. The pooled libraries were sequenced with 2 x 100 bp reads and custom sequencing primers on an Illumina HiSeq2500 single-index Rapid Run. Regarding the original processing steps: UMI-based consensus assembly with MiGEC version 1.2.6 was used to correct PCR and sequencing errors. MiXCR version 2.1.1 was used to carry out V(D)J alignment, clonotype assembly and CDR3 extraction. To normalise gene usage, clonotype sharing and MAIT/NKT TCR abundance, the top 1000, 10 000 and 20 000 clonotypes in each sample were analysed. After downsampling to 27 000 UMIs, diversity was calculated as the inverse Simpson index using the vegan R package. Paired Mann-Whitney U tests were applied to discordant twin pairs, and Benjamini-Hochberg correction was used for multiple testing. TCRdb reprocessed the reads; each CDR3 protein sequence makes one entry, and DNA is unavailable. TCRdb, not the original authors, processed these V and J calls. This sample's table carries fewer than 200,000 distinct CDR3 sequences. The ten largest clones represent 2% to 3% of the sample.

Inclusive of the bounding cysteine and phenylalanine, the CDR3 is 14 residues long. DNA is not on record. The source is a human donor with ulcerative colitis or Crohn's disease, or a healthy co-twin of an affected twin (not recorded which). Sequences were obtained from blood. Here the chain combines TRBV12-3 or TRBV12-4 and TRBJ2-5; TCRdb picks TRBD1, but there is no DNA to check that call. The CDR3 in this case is CASSPRQGQETQYF.